A selection of T cell receptor beta chains follows, all from one sample in a study of T-cell reconstitution after alpha-beta-depleted transplantation in children. TCRdb re-called the PCR reads through MiXCR, storing one row per CDR3 protein. Here the sample spans about 610,000 distinct CDR3 sequences, more than 9% being singletons. The source material was PBMCs from the stem cell graft donor, sampled from the stem cell graft. The receptors derive from a human donor who donated a stem cell graft to a child with acute myeloid leukemia. CDR3s include the opening cysteine and the closing phenylalanine or tryptophan. The D gene is left open where the match is weak. Some rows mark clone size as missing; the rest say once, few, many or name a class of expanded clone.

TRBV5-1	TRBD1	few	15	TRBJ2-5	TGCGCCAGCAGCTCCTCGGGACAGGGGGAAAAGACCCAGTACTTC	CASSSSGQGEKTQYF
TRBV29-1	TRBD2	few	15	TRBJ2-7	TGCAGCGTTGAATCTGGGACTAGCAGGCCCGGGGAGCAGTACTTC	CSVESGTSRPGEQYF
TRBV6-4	TRBD2	many	16	TRBJ2-3	TGTGCCAGCAGACCGACTAGCGGGAGTATGTCAGATACGCAGTATTTT	CASRPTSGSMSDTQYF
TRBV12-3/TRBV12-4	TRBD2	-	14	TRBJ2-3	TGTGCCAGCAGTTTAACGACTAGCGGGTTTCCGCAGTATTTT	CASSLTTSGFPQYF
TRBV6-1	TRBD2	-	13	TRBJ2-1	TGTGCCACTCGGACTAGCGGGATTCCTGAGCAGTTCTTC	CATRTSGIPEQFF
TRBV6-1	TRBD1	many	16	TRBJ2-2	TGTGCCAGCATTCCCTGGGACAGGTTATCCACCGGGGAGCTGTTTTTT	CASIPWDRLSTGELFF
TRBV5-5	TRBD2	few	15	TRBJ2-1	TGTGCCAGCAGCTTCGGCGGGAGGGCCGGGGATGAGCAGTTCTTC	CASSFGGRAGDEQFF
TRBV9	-	few	16	TRBJ2-2	TGTGCCAGCGGGGGGCCAAGGCGGGGAGAAACCGGGGAGCTGTTTTTT	CASGGPRRGETGELFF
TRBV6-5	TRBD1	few	16	TRBJ2-1	TGTGCCAGCAGTTACTCGTGGACAGGGGGTTCAAATGAGCAGTTCTTC	CASSYSWTGGSNEQFF
TRBV9	TRBD1	few	14	TRBJ1-1	TGTGCCAGCAGCCCCCAGGGGGAAGACACTGAAGCTTTCTTT	CASSPQGEDTEAFF
TRBV12-3/TRBV12-4	-	many	15	TRBJ1-5	TGTGCCAGCACCAATCACGGGGGGGAAGCGCAGCCCCAGCATTTT	CASTNHGGEAQPQHF
TRBV6-1	-	few	17	TRBJ2-1	TGTGCCAGCAGGAACCAAGATGCCCGGAGCTCCTACAATGAGCAGTTCTTC	CASRNQDARSSYNEQFF
TRBV25-1	-	few	15	TRBJ2-2	TGTGCCAGCAGTGATCTGGTTGAGAACACCGGGGAGCTGTTTTTT	CASSDLVENTGELFF
TRBV27	-	few	15	TRBJ2-7	TGTGCCAGCAGTTATAGAGGACGGGAGACCTACGAGCAGTACTTC	CASSYRGRETYEQYF
TRBV5-1	TRBD1	-	16	TRBJ2-1	TGCGCCAGCAGTCGGAATTCAGGGGGTGCCTACAATGAGCAGTTCTTC	CASSRNSGGAYNEQFF
TRBV5-1	-	many	14	TRBJ2-7	TGCGCCAGCAGCTTGGACAGGAGATCCTACGAGCAGTACTTC	CASSLDRRSYEQYF
TRBV10-3	-	many	13	TRBJ2-7	TGTGCCATCACCTCGGACAGGGAGGGAGAGCAGTACTTC	CAITSDREGEQYF
TRBV10-3	TRBD1	few	15	TRBJ1-5	TGTGCCACCAGGGACAGGGGCGCCGTGAATCAGCCCCAGCATTTT	CATRDRGAVNQPQHF
TRBV27	-	many	16	TRBJ2-4	TGTGCCAGCAGTTCACCAAGTTCACTAGCCAAAAACATTCAGTACTTC	CASSSPSSLAKNIQYF
TRBV5-1	-	-	13	TRBJ2-5	TGCGCCAGCAGCGGAGGGGGTATGGAGACCCAGTACTTC	CASSGGGMETQYF
TRBV5-5	-	few	15	TRBJ2-1	TGTGCCAGCATCAAGGGGGGGGGCTCCTACAATGAGCAGTTCTTC	CASIKGGGSYNEQFF
TRBV18	-	few	15	TRBJ2-5	TGTGCCAGCTCAGAAGCCGGGACACAGCAAGAGACCCAGTACTTC	CASSEAGTQQETQYF
TRBV29-1	TRBD1	-	13	TRBJ1-1	TGCAGCACCCTGACAGGGGGAAACACTGAAGCTTTCTTT	CSTLTGGNTEAFF
TRBV4-2	TRBD2	many	16	TRBJ2-7	TGTGCCAGCAGCCAAAATTGGGTTAGCGGGAGGACCGAGCAGTACTTC	CASSQNWVSGRTEQYF
TRBV7-7	TRBD2	few	15	TRBJ2-1	TGTGCTAGCAGCCGAGGACTAGCGGGACTCAATGAGCAGTTCTTC	CASSRGLAGLNEQFF
TRBV7-9	-	-	13	TRBJ1-3	TGTGCCAGCAGCCCCACCTCTGGAAACACCATATATTTT	CASSPTSGNTIYF
TRBV20-1	TRBD2	few	15	TRBJ2-5	TGCAGTGCTAGTCGTGGGGGAGGGGTCCAAGAGACCCAGTACTTC	CSASRGGGVQETQYF
TRBV6-5	-	few	16	TRBJ2-5	TGTGCCAGCAGTTACTCGATGGGCGGGTACCAAGAGACCCAGTACTTC	CASSYSMGGYQETQYF
TRBV3-1	TRBD1	few	19	TRBJ1-1	TGTGCCAGCAGCCAAGATAAGGCCCGACAGGGGACCTGGAACACTGAAGCTTTCTTT	CASSQDKARQGTWNTEAFF
TRBV12-3/TRBV12-4	TRBD2	many	14	TRBJ2-1	TGTGCCAGCAGTCCCGGACTAGCCCGGAATGAGCAGTTCTTC	CASSPGLARNEQFF
TRBV6-1	TRBD1	few	16	TRBJ2-5	TGTGCCAGCGCCCATCCGAGACAAGGGGGCGCGGAGACCCAGTACTTC	CASAHPRQGGAETQYF
TRBV2	TRBD1	many	15	TRBJ2-5	TGTGCCAGCATTCGGGACAGGGGGATTGGAGAGACCCAGTACTTC	CASIRDRGIGETQYF
TRBV29-1	-	few	11	TRBJ2-7	TGCAGCGTGGGGACAATTTACGAGCAGTACTTC	CSVGTIYEQYF
TRBV7-9	-	-	14	TRBJ2-7	TGTGCCAGCAGTTCTACAACCGTGCCCTACGAGCAGTACTTC	CASSSTTVPYEQYF
TRBV7-2	TRBD1	-	16	TRBJ2-7	TGTGCCAGCAGCAGAATCCGGGACAGAAGCTCCTACGAGCAGTACTTC	CASSRIRDRSSYEQYF
TRBV4-3	-	-	17	TRBJ1-6	TGCGCCAGCAGCCAAGATAGGGCAGGGACCTATAATTCACCCCTCCACTTT	CASSQDRAGTYNSPLHF
TRBV12-3/TRBV12-4	-	-	14	TRBJ1-2	TGTGCCAGCACCCCTCGGGGACTTAACTATGGCTACACCTTC	CASTPRGLNYGYTF
TRBV28	TRBD2	many	15	TRBJ2-5	TGTGCCAGCAGGCCCGGCGGGGGAATTCTGAAGACCCAGTACTTC	CASRPGGGILKTQYF
TRBV5-5	TRBD2	few	13	TRBJ2-1	TGTGCCAGCAGACAACTAGCGGACAATGAGCAGTTCTTC	CASRQLADNEQFF